A selection of T cell receptor beta chains follows, all from one sample in a study of T cell responses to AZD1222 COVID-19 vaccine. The assay was immunoSEQ multiplex PCR, and TCRdb's table has in-frame clones only and misses some. The data contain 120,000 to 150,000 clones, roughly 91% of them singletons. The sequencing here drew on peripheral blood, taken on day 0 of AZD1222 vaccination. The receptors originated from an adult in good health. Each CDR3 is given with its conserved first and last residue. A D gene is named only where the DNA matches it firmly. Size is stated for part of the rows, as once, few or many counts, or as a class when the clone is expanded.

D gene,J gene,clone size,V gene,CDR3 protein,CDR3 DNA
.,TRBJ2-2,.,TRBV5-1,CASSLEGTGNTGELFF,TGCGCCAGCAGCTTAGAGGGGACGGGGAACACCGGGGAGCTGTTTTTT
TRBD1,TRBJ1-1,.,TRBV2,CASSGTGTAFF,TGTGCCAGCAGTGGGACAGGGACAGCTTTCTTT
TRBD1,TRBJ1-4,.,TRBV5-5,CASSGEGQGAPGEKLFF,TGTGCCAGCAGCGGGGAGGGACAGGGGGCGCCGGGTGAAAAACTGTTTTTT
.,TRBJ1-1,.,TRBV15,CATSFLGGNTEAFF,TGTGCCACCAGCTTCCTGGGGGGGAACACTGAAGCTTTCTTT
.,TRBJ1-2,.,TRBV15,CATSTSEGHAANYGYTF,TGTGCCACCAGCACCTCAGAGGGGCACGCAGCTAACTATGGCTACACCTTC
TRBD1,TRBJ1-5,.,TRBV19,CASQQGFGQPQHF,TGTGCCAGTCAACAGGGGTTCGGCCAGCCCCAGCATTTT
.,TRBJ1-1,.,TRBV11-2,CASSLEGWGTEAFF,TGTGCCAGCAGCTTGGAGGGCTGGGGCACTGAAGCTTTCTTT
.,TRBJ1-2,.,TRBV6-6,CASSYSRQQGGYTF,TGTGCCAGCAGTTACTCGAGGCAGCAGGGTGGCTACACCTTC
.,TRBJ2-1,.,TRBV2,CASRRSAEQFF,TGTGCCAGCAGAAGGAGCGCAGAGCAGTTCTTC
TRBD2,TRBJ2-7,.,TRBV7-9,CASSLIGGGAGEQYF,TGTGCCAGCAGCTTAATAGGCGGGGGGGCCGGGGAGCAGTACTTC
TRBD1,TRBJ1-3,.,TRBV29-1,CSVGQQGANTIYF,TGCAGCGTTGGGCAACAGGGGGCAAACACCATATATTTT
.,TRBJ2-7,.,TRBV2,CASSEARDRDLEQYF,TGTGCCAGCAGCGAAGCACGGGACCGAGACCTCGAGCAGTACTTC
.,TRBJ2-7,.,TRBV7-9,CASSTVGLARSYEQYF,TGTGCCAGCAGCACAGTAGGGCTAGCGAGGTCCTACGAGCAGTACTTC
TRBD2,TRBJ2-3,once,TRBV5-1,CASSWTSGPGDTQYF,TGCGCCAGCAGTTGGACTAGCGGTCCGGGGGATACGCAGTATTTT
.,TRBJ2-7,.,TRBV15,CATSHGTSPLEQYF,TGTGCCACCTCTCACGGGACCTCGCCGCTCGAGCAGTACTTC
.,TRBJ1-1,.,TRBV11-2,CASSRDPRHSNTEAFF,TGTGCCAGCAGCCGTGACCCTAGACATTCTAACACTGAAGCTTTCTTT
.,TRBJ1-3,.,TRBV7-6,CASSLGGSPGNTIYF,TGTGCCAGCAGCTTAGGCGGCAGTCCCGGAAACACCATATATTTT
.,TRBJ1-5,.,TRBV10-3,CAISGGVGNSNQPQHF,TGTGCCATCAGTGGGGGGGTAGGGAATAGCAATCAGCCCCAGCATTTT
TRBD2,TRBJ2-3,.,TRBV20-1,CSASRAGADTQYF,TGCAGTGCTAGTCGTGCGGGAGCAGATACGCAGTATTTT
.,TRBJ1-5,.,TRBV10-2,CASSDPGRAGEPQHF,TGCGCCAGCAGTGACCCGGGCAGGGCAGGTGAGCCCCAGCATTTT
.,TRBJ1-3,.,TRBV7-6,CASSLERRTSSGNTIYF,TGTGCCAGCAGCTTAGAGAGGAGGACGTCTTCTGGAAACACCATATATTTT
TRBD2,TRBJ2-3,.,TRBV9,CASSGAGGTDTQYF,TGTGCCAGCAGCGGAGCGGGGGGCACAGATACGCAGTATTTT
.,TRBJ2-2,.,TRBV6-6,CASRTGSGELFF,TGTGCCAGCAGAACAGGGTCCGGGGAGCTGTTTTTT
.,TRBJ1-1,.,TRBV7-8,CASSLVTGYTEAFF,TGTGCCAGCAGCTTAGTAACAGGGTACACTGAAGCTTTCTTT
.,TRBJ1-3,.,TRBV6-6,CASSTGGAAGNTIYF,TGTGCCAGCAGTACCGGGGGGGCAGCTGGAAACACCATATATTTT
TRBD1,TRBJ1-1,.,TRBV7-9,CASSFQGENTEAFF,TGTGCCAGCAGCTTTCAGGGGGAGAACACTGAAGCTTTCTTT
TRBD2,TRBJ2-4,.,TRBV4-1,CASSQGEGSKNIQYF,TGCGCCAGCAGCCAAGGGGAGGGATCGAAAAACATTCAGTACTTC
.,TRBJ1-1,.,TRBV18,CASSPVEGDRGEAFF,TGTGCCAGCTCACCAGTGGAGGGGGATAGAGGTGAAGCTTTCTTT
.,TRBJ1-1,.,TRBV6-5,CASSYGGLGTEAFF,TGTGCCAGCAGTTACGGGGGGCTGGGCACTGAAGCTTTCTTT
TRBD1,TRBJ2-3,few,TRBV2,CASRGTGPAYQYF,TGTGCCAGCAGGGGGACAGGCCCGGCTTATCAGTATTTT
.,TRBJ2-2,.,TRBV5-1,CASSPGGLANTGELFF,TGCGCCAGCAGCCCCGGAGGGCTAGCGAACACCGGGGAGCTGTTTTTT
TRBD1,TRBJ2-5,once,TRBV19,CASSTLSGTGERETQYF,TGTGCCAGTAGTACCCTCTCGGGGACAGGGGAGAGAGAGACCCAGTACTTC
.,TRBJ1-3,.,TRBV7-2,CASGGSGAGGNTIYF,TGTGCCAGCGGAGGGAGCGGGGCGGGAGGAAACACCATATATTTT
TRBD1,TRBJ1-1,.,TRBV5-1,CASSLWTGSEAFF,TGCGCCAGCAGCTTATGGACAGGGTCTGAAGCTTTCTTT
.,TRBJ1-2,.,TRBV5-6,CASSSPAGHYGYTF,TGTGCCAGCAGCTCCCCTGCCGGCCACTATGGCTACACCTTC
.,TRBJ1-2,.,TRBV3-1/TRBV3-2,CASSHGGGLGGYTF,TGTGCCAGCAGCCATGGGGGGGGCCTAGGTGGCTACACCTTC
TRBD2,TRBJ2-2,.,TRBV27,CASSLGEGSGELFF,TGTGCCAGCAGTTTGGGGGAGGGCTCCGGGGAGCTGTTTTTT
.,TRBJ1-1,.,TRBV6-5,CASSYSRGTEAFF,TGTGCCAGCAGTTACTCGAGGGGCACTGAAGCTTTCTTT
.,TRBJ2-2,.,TRBV1,CTSSQVTEGAFLGGELFF,TGCACCAGCAGCCAAGTTACCGAGGGGGCCTTCCTCGGCGGGGAGCTGTTTTTT
TRBD1,TRBJ2-5,.,TRBV12-3/TRBV12-4,CASSDRVQETQYF,TGTGCCAGCAGCGACAGGGTCCAAGAGACCCAGTACTTC
.,TRBJ1-3,.,TRBV7-2,CASHRVTGNTIYF,TGTGCCAGCCACCGGGTCACTGGAAACACCATATATTTT
TRBD2,TRBJ2-2,.,TRBV5-4,CASSAGTSETGELFF,TGTGCCAGCAGCGCCGGGACTAGCGAGACTGGGGAGCTGTTTTTT
.,TRBJ1-5,.,TRBV30,CAWGRSNNQPQHF,TGTGCCTGGGGACGGTCGAATAATCAGCCCCAGCATTTT
.,TRBJ1-5,.,TRBV2,CASRAENNQPQHF,TGTGCCAGCAGGGCAGAGAATAATCAGCCCCAGCATTTT
.,TRBJ2-1,.,TRBV2,CASQTGRLNEQFF,TGTGCCAGCCAAACGGGGAGACTCAATGAGCAGTTCTTC